The rows below give T cell receptor beta chains drawn from one sample of a study of control samples from healthy donors and cancer patients. Repertoires were generated with immunoSEQ multiplex PCR, while TCRdb's copy carries only in-frame clones and drops some. The data show fewer than 90,000 clones, about 93% seen once. What was sequenced was blood. The receptors were sampled from a woman aged 35 to 49 in good health. Each CDR3 is given with its conserved first and last residue. The order of the fields is D gene, clone size, V gene, J gene, CDR3 DNA, CDR3 protein. The D gene is left open where the match is weak. The size of a clone is reported for some rows only, either as once, few or many, or as a class for expanded clones.

NA	NA	TRBV7-2	TRBJ1-1	TGTGCCAGCAGCCTCTGGATGGGAGGGAAGACTGAAGCTTTCTTT	CASSLWMGGKTEAFF
NA	NA	TRBV7-2	TRBJ1-1	TGTGCCAGCAGCCTAGTCAGTGGGACTGAAGCTTTCTTT	CASSLVSGTEAFF
NA	few	TRBV5-1	TRBJ1-1	TGCGCCAGCAGCTTGGATCCTTTTAACACTGAAGCTTTCTTT	CASSLDPFNTEAFF
NA	NA	TRBV6-2/TRBV6-3	TRBJ2-7	TGTGCCAGCAGTTACCTAGGACCCCCCAATTCGGGAGAGCAGTACTTC	CASSYLGPPNSGEQYF
NA	NA	TRBV21-1	TRBJ1-5	TGTGCCAGCAGCAAAGAGGTCAGGGCCAATCAGCCCCAGCATTTT	CASSKEVRANQPQHF
TRBD2	NA	TRBV30	TRBJ2-1	TGTGCGCTGGGGGTAGCGGGAGCCGCCTACAATGAGCAGTTCTTC	CALGVAGAAYNEQFF
NA	NA	TRBV3-1/TRBV3-2	TRBJ1-1	TGTGCCAGCAGCCAAGAATCCCCCCTGGGGGGGCGCGGGGTGGGCACTGAAGCTTTCTTT	CASSQESPLGGRGVGTEAFF
NA	NA	TRBV28	TRBJ1-2	TGTGCCAGCAGCGGAGCACCCTCCTATGGCTACACCTTC	CASSGAPSYGYTF
TRBD1	NA	TRBV6-4	TRBJ2-3	TGTGCCAGCAGTCCGGGACAGGGATCGGATACGCAGTATTTT	CASSPGQGSDTQYF
TRBD1	NA	TRBV10-3	TRBJ1-1	TGTGCCATGCGGACAGGGGGCGCGAACACTGAAGCTTTCTTT	CAMRTGGANTEAFF
NA	NA	TRBV11-1	TRBJ1-3	TGTGCCAGCAGCCGTTCGTCCGACGGCGGAAACACCATATATTTT	CASSRSSDGGNTIYF
NA	NA	TRBV7-9	TRBJ2-4	TGTGCCAGCAGCCCGGGGAGCGTCATAGCCAAAAACATTCAGTACTTC	CASSPGSVIAKNIQYF
TRBD1	NA	TRBV2	TRBJ2-1	TGTGCCAGCAGAGTACAGGGGTCGTACAATGAGCAGTTCTTC	CASRVQGSYNEQFF
TRBD1	NA	TRBV4-1	TRBJ1-2	TGCGCCAGCAGCCTGGGACAGACCGACCCCTATGGCTACACCTTC	CASSLGQTDPYGYTF
NA	NA	TRBV19	TRBJ1-6	TGTGCCAGTAGTATGCGGAGGGGCGTGGATAATTCACCCCTCCACTTT	CASSMRRGVDNSPLHF
NA	NA	TRBV27	TRBJ1-5	TGTGCCAGCAGTTGGGCAACAGGTCAGCCCCAGCATTTT	CASSWATGQPQHF
TRBD1	NA	TRBV24-1	TRBJ2-2	TGTGCCACCAGTGACCCCGGGACAGGCGACACCGGGGAGCTGTTTTTT	CATSDPGTGDTGELFF
NA	few	TRBV6-2/TRBV6-3	TRBJ1-5	TGTGCCAGCAGTTACAGGGAAAATCAGCCCCAGCATTTT	CASSYRENQPQHF
NA	NA	TRBV27	TRBJ2-7	TGTGCCAGCAGTTTAGGGTCTTGGGGGGGCCTGAGGCTAAGCGAGCAGTACTTC	CASSLGSWGGLRLSEQYF
NA	NA	TRBV19	TRBJ2-1	TGTGCCAGTAGTATGCAAGGGTTCCCCTACAATGAGCAGTTCTTC	CASSMQGFPYNEQFF
TRBD1	few	TRBV4-3	TRBJ2-1	TGCGCCAGCAGCCCAAAGACAGGGGAGGTCGATGAGCAGTTCTTC	CASSPKTGEVDEQFF
TRBD1	NA	TRBV11-2	TRBJ1-2	TGTGCCAGCAGCGGGCTGAGGGGGCGCAGCTATGGCTACACCTTC	CASSGLRGRSYGYTF
NA	few	TRBV6-2/TRBV6-3	TRBJ2-7	TGTGCCAGCAGTGCGATCGGGGAGAAACCCTACGAGCAGTACTTC	CASSAIGEKPYEQYF
NA	few	TRBV27	TRBJ1-1	TGTGCCAGCAGTTTGGGGCCCCACACTGAAGCTTTCTTT	CASSLGPHTEAFF
NA	NA	TRBV2	TRBJ1-1	TGTGCCAGCAGGCGCCCTTTAGGGGAAGAGGGCGGGACTGAAGCTTTCTTT	CASRRPLGEEGGTEAFF
TRBD2	NA	TRBV7-2	TRBJ2-5	TGTGCCAGCAGCCTAGCGGGGGGAGAGACCCAGTACTTC	CASSLAGGETQYF